This T cell receptor (beta chain) is from a study of radiotherapy plus CTLA-4 blockade in lung cancer. Overall study: Around a sixth of patients responded objectively, and about 32% achieved disease control. The study, taken as a whole, reports: Some TCR clones had been derived from tumors. These clones expanded in peripheral blood after radiotherapy plus ipilimumab. Together with interferon-beta, which increased in serum after radiation, early dynamic changes in blood T cell clones were reportedly the best predictors of response.

A few counts support this clone. Its antigen is as yet unknown. Compared with germline, one end of the junction differs, possibly owing to a read error. Chemo-refractory metastatic non-small-cell lung cancer patients underwent focal radiation alongside CTLA-4 blockade with ipilimumab. Data came from immunoSEQ multiplex PCR; TCRdb stores just in-frame clones and leaves some out. This table holds some 70,000 clones, 70% to 80% found once. This receptor was taken from a human donor with non-small cell lung cancer who had a complete response to radiotherapy plus ipilimumab. Source: peripheral blood, taken from a patient treated with radiotherapy plus ipilimumab.

The CDR3 DNA reads as TGCGCCAGCAGCCAAGGGACAGGGATGAACGAGCAGTACTTC. It translates to CASSQGTGMNEQYF. The chain carries TRBV7-9 and TRBJ2-7, with 9 positions matching TRBD1. CDR3 length: 14 amino acids. Germline lookup yields CDR1 SEHNR and CDR2 FQNEAQ (reference sequence).